This T cell receptor beta chain appears in the sequencing data of a study of shared clonotypes between healthy human individuals. In the original processing: Because ImmunoSEQ provided only junction sequences with no quality scores, the filtering differed. Measured with immunoSEQ multiplex PCR; TCRdb has only the in-frame clones, and not every one. The V and J calls and the clone size are those of that table, but D and trimming were determined from the DNA. The data show about 520,000 clones, more than 75% seen once. The CDR3 covers 15 residues. Germline loops: CDR1 KGHSH, CDR2 LQKENI. Trimming cost V 3 bases and J 3 bases; bases outside gene matches: 5.

The chain carries TRBV18 and TRBJ1-1; 9 bases align to TRBD1. The specimen was PBMCs. This clonotype was sampled from a woman aged 40 to 50 in good health. Some clones in this sample may be carry-over from other donors' samples. CDR3 region: CASSPGTGIDTEAFF. The CDR3 DNA is TGTGCCAGCTCACCCGGGACAGGGATAGACACTGAAGCTTTCTTT.